A selection of T cell receptor beta chains follows, all from one sample in a study of regulatory T cells in long-lasting Graves disease. One entry per CDR3 protein results from TCRdb running MiXCR on the multiplex PCR reads. Here the sample spans 360,000 or so distinct CDR3 sequences, 15% to 20% being singletons. These data also formed part of another study, on T cells in Graves' hyperthyroidism and ophthalmopathy.

Material: peripheral blood mononuclear cells (PBMCs), obtained at new diagnosis, from a patient treated with antithyroid drugs. The receptors were gathered from a woman in her late teens or twenties with Graves disease. Both conserved end residues are part of each CDR3. Each record gives: clone size, V gene, CDR3 length, D gene, J gene, CDR3 protein, CDR3 DNA. D genes are given only for firm matches. Only part of the rows carry a size: once, few, many, or a class if the clone is expanded.

>many|TRBV5-1|14|TRBD1|TRBJ1-6
CASSSDRGTSPLHF
TGCGCCAGCAGCTCGGACAGGGGTACTTCACCCCTCCACTTT
>many|TRBV11-1|15|TRBD1|TRBJ2-1
CASSLERTGYNEQFF
TGTGCCAGCAGCTTAGAACGGACAGGGTACAATGAGCAGTTCTTC
>few|TRBV24-1|15|TRBD1|TRBJ1-6
CATSGPGGRNSPLHF
TGTGCCACCAGTGGGCCAGGGGGAAGGAATTCACCCCTCCACTTT
>many|TRBV3-1|13|.|TRBJ2-7
CASSADGRYEQYF
TGTGCCAGCAGCGCGGACGGACGTTACGAGCAGTACTTC
>many|TRBV5-1|13|TRBD1|TRBJ2-1
CASRKVTGMEQFF
TGCGCCAGCCGAAAGGTGACAGGGATGGAGCAGTTCTTC
>few|TRBV10-3|14|TRBD2|TRBJ2-2
CASSGGVGTGELFF
TGTGCCTCCTCGGGAGGGGTAGGCACCGGGGAGCTGTTTTTT
>many|TRBV5-1|17|TRBD1|TRBJ2-6
CASSLGQASSGANVLTF
TGTGCCAGCAGCTTGGGACAGGCAAGCTCTGGGGCCAACGTCCTGACTTTC
>few|TRBV4-1|17|TRBD2|TRBJ2-3
CASSQEIAGGHTDTQYF
TGCGCCAGCAGCCAAGAGATAGCGGGGGGGCACACAGATACGCAGTATTTT
>.|TRBV6-1|13|.|TRBJ1-1
CASSPRTDSRDFF
TGTGCCAGCAGTCCCCGTACGGACTCACGGGATTTCTTT
>many|TRBV7-3|14|.|TRBJ1-5
CAGTAGGKNQPQHF
TGTGCCGGGACGGCGGGGGGCAAGAATCAGCCCCAGCATTTT
>many|TRBV5-1|17|TRBD1|TRBJ2-5
CASSPTGALLERETQYF
TGCGCCAGCAGCCCTACAGGGGCACTCCTGGAGAGAGAGACCCAGTACTTC
>many|TRBV19|17|TRBD1|TRBJ1-2
CASSTYTGTGMLYGYTF
TGTGCCAGTAGTACGTATACCGGGACAGGGATGTTATATGGCTACACCTTC
>few|TRBV30|14|TRBD1|TRBJ2-1
CAGRTGTDRREQFF
TGTGCCGGACGAACCGGGACAGATCGTCGTGAGCAGTTCTTC
>many|TRBV28|15|.|TRBJ2-7
CASSLVGREVIEQYF
TGTGCCAGCAGTTTGGTAGGGAGAGAGGTTATTGAGCAGTACTTC
>many|TRBV30|12|TRBD1|TRBJ1-1
CGSDRPNTEAFF
TGTGGTTCGGACAGGCCGAACACTGAAGCTTTCTTT
>many|TRBV20-1|15|TRBD2|TRBJ2-3
CSASDPREGTDTQYF
TGCAGTGCTTCGGATCCTCGGGAGGGCACAGATACGCAGTATTTT
>many|TRBV27|15|.|TRBJ1-1
CASSSPWGRDTEAFF
TGTGCCAGCAGTTCTCCGTGGGGCAGGGACACTGAAGCTTTCTTT
>many|TRBV7-9|13|.|TRBJ1-1
CASSLVGRWEAFF
TGTGCCAGCAGCTTAGTCGGGAGATGGGAAGCTTTCTTT
>few|TRBV19|15|.|TRBJ2-7
CASSMSGSRVYEQYF
TGTGCCAGTAGTATGTCCGGGAGTCGGGTGTACGAGCAGTACTTC
>many|TRBV29-1|14|.|TRBJ2-1
CSVRLSESYNEQFF
TGCAGCGTTCGCCTTAGCGAGAGCTACAATGAGCAGTTCTTC
>.|TRBV7-3|15|.|TRBJ2-7
CASSFGRSSSYEQYF
TGTGCCAGCAGCTTTGGACGGTCTAGCTCCTACGAGCAGTACTTC
>many|TRBV20-1|15|.|TRBJ2-7
CSARELGTVGIGQYF
TGCAGTGCTAGAGAACTTGGGACCGTTGGCATCGGGCAGTACTTC
>many|TRBV2|15|.|TRBJ1-2
CASSEGQMGGGGYTF
TGTGCCAGCAGCGAAGGACAAATGGGTGGTGGTGGCTACACCTTC
>.|TRBV19|17|TRBD1|TRBJ2-1
CASSIIRGHSPYNEQFF
TGTGCCAGTAGTATAATCAGGGGGCATTCTCCTTACAATGAGCAGTTCTTC
>many|TRBV29-1|16|TRBD2|TRBJ2-1
CSVEDLGAGIMNEQFF
TGCAGCGTTGAAGATCTGGGAGCGGGAATTATGAATGAGCAGTTCTTC